This T cell receptor beta chain emerged from a study of T cell changes during pregnancy in multiple sclerosis. Sequencing used immunoSEQ multiplex PCR; TCRdb keeps in-frame clones, though not all of them. The sample lists about 59,000 clones, about 90% occurring once. CDR1 is SGDLS and CDR2 is YYNGEE in the germline V gene. CDR3 length: 14 residues. V was trimmed by 2 bases and J by 5 bases, leaving 8 bases between them. This chain joins TRBV9 and TRBJ1-6; D not resolved. The receptor was derived from a female donor in good health, enrolled as a control in a pregnancy study. The starting material was peripheral blood, obtained in the third trimester of pregnancy. The DNA for the CDR3 is TGTGCCAGCAGCGTCCGACAAGATAATTCACCCCTCCACTTT. Translated: CASSVRQDNSPLHF.